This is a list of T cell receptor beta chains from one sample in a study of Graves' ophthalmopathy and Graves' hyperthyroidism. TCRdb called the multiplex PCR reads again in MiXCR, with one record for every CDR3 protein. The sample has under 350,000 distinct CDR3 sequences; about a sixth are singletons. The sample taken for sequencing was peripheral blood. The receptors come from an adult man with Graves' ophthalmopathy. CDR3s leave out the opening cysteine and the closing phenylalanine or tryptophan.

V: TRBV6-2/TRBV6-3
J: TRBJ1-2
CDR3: ASSYLAGQGYGYT

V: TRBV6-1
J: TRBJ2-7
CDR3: ASSEAGSTSGRNEQY

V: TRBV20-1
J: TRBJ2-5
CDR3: SARLAGNGETQY

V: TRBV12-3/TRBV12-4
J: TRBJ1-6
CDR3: ASRITGDSPLH

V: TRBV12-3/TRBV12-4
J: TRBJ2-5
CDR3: ASSSTGTPRGWY

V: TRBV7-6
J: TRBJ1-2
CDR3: ASSARTGPNYGYT

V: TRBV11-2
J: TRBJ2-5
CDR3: ASSPWTVGETQY

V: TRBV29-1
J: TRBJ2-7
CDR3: STTGTSTYEQY

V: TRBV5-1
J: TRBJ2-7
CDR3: ASSFSVIGNEQY

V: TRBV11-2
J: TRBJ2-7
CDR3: ASSLEGANYEQY

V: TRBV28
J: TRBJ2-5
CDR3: ASSFRVLHRRTEETQY

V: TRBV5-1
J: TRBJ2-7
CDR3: ASSLDGGGRPEQY

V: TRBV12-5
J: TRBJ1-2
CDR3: ASGLWKNYGYT

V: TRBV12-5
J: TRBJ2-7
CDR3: ASGFNRDEQY

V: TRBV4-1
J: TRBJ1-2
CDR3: ASSQDSTVRGLSGYT

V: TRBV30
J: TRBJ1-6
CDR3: AWSVRDRGGSPLH

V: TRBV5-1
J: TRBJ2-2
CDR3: ASSLSQGTPTGELF

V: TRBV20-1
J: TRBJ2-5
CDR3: SARGDRGTQETQY

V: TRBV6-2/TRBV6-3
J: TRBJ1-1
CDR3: ASSYGLTEAF

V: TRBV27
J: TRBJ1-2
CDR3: ASSPDLGRNYGYT

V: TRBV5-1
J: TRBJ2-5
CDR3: ASSLFPGTETQY

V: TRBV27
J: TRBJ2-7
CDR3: ASRRSGGRHYEQY

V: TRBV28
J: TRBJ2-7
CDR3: ATRGRNSYEQY

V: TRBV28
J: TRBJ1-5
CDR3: ASSLSYQPQH

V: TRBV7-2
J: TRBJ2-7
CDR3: ASSPGQGLGSYEQY

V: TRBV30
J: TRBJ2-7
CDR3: AWSYGIEPSGEQY

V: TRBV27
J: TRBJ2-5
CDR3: ASSSRRGAQY

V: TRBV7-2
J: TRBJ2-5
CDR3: ASSFLTAGGGTQY

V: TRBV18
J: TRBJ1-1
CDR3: ASSIRGDEAF

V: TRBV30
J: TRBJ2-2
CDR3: AWSGIRYTGELF

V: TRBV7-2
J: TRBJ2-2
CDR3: ASSWTGATGELF

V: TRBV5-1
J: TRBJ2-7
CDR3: ASSLVAGGRSYEQY